A single sample is the source of the 20 T cell receptor beta chains below, sequenced in a study of T cell changes during pregnancy in multiple sclerosis (dated 2019 in TCRdb). To prepare the library, the immunoSEQ multiplex PCR assay was applied. The clones in this table, taken by TCRdb from immuneACCESS, are in-frame only. Not every clone is retained; where verified, under half of the shortfall comes from an unresolved V gene, and the cause of the rest is unknown. Here the sample has about 73,000 clones; around 90% occur a single time. More than 8% of the sample goes to the ten largest clones. Sequenced here: peripheral blood, sampled after pregnancy. The receptors were sampled from a female donor in good health, enrolled as a control in a pregnancy study.

This chain joins TRBV27 and TRBJ1-6; D unresolved. Deletions cut 5 bases from V and 9 bases from J, with 17 bases between. This CDR3 has 15 residues. Germline V lookup: CDR1 MNHEY, CDR2 SMNVEV (reference sequence). CDR3 DNA sequence: TGTGCCAGCAGTCAAACTGGGCCGCGGGGTTCACCCCTCCACTTT. Protein product: CASSQTGPRGSPLHF.

The sample holds one count of this clone. The chain carries TRBV27 and TRBJ2-7, with D tentatively TRBD2 (5 bases). The V and J ends lost 6 bases and 4 bases respectively, with 7 bases between them. CDR1 is MNHEY and CDR2 is SMNVEV in the germline V gene (reference sequence). The CDR3 length is 11 residues. DNA of the CDR3: TGTGCCAGCAGACGGGGTTACGAGCAGTACTTC. Residues: CASRRGYEQYF.

The chain employs TRBV28 and TRBJ1-2, with a possible D match to TRBD1 (5 bases). From germline, CDR1 is MDHEN and CDR2 SYDVKM. The ends were cut back, 2 bases at V and 8 bases at J, with 12 bases in the middle. This CDR3 has 13 residues. CDR3 protein: CASSLGGTAGYTF. The DNA of the CDR3 is TGTGCCAGCAGTTTAGGGGGGACGGCCGGCTACACCTTC.

This chain connects TRBV25-1 to TRBJ1-6; D possibly corresponds to TRBD1 (5 bases). The V gene lost 8 bases and the J gene lost 7 bases, with 15 bases spanning the gap. The CDR3 spans 14 residues. Germline CDR1 is MGHDK and CDR2 is SYGVNS. The CDR3 protein is CASSLGVENSPLHF. The CDR3 DNA reads as TGTGCCAGCTCCCTAGGGGTGGAAAATTCACCCCTCCACTTT.

This chain uses TRBV2 with TRBJ2-1; 12 bases fit TRBD2. This CDR3 is built from 17 residues. After removal of 3 bases from V and 4 bases from J, the junction contained 7 bases not matched to a gene. Germline loops: CDR1 SNHLY, CDR2 FYNNEI. CDR3 sequence reads: CASSDDLLAGGYNEQFF. The CDR3 DNA reads as TGTGCCAGCAGTGATGACCTTCTAGCGGGAGGGTACAATGAGCAGTTCTTC.

The rearrangement links TRBV5-4 to TRBJ2-3; TRBD1 agrees at 7 bases. Germline lookup yields CDR1 SGHNT and CDR2 YYREEE (reference sequence). With V trimmed by 0 bases and J by 3 bases, 4 bases remained unmatched. CDR3 length: 15 residues. CDR3 in amino acids: CASSLDRGGTDTQYF. The CDR3 coding sequence is TGTGCCAGCAGCTTGGACAGGGGTGGAACAGATACGCAGTATTTT. Full variable domain (remainder filled in from reference TRBV5-4 and TRBJ2-3): ETGVTQSPTHLIKTRGQQVTLRCSSQSGHNTVSWYQQALGQGPQFIFQYYREEENGRGNFPPRFSGLQFPNYSSELNVNALELDDSALYLCASSLDRGGTDTQYFGPGTRLTVL.

CDR3 in amino acids: CASSIAVRDMSYEQYF. Here the CDR3 DNA reads TGTGCCAGTAGTATAGCGGTCCGGGACATGTCCTACGAGCAGTACTTC. This chain links TRBV19 with TRBJ2-7; D is possibly TRBD1 (6 bases). The CDR3 has 16 amino acids. CDR1 is LNHDA and CDR2 is SQIVND in the germline V gene (reference sequence). V lost 1 base and J 1 base, leaving 14 bases between the germline ends.

The rearrangement links TRBV7-2 to TRBJ2-7; D is perhaps TRBD1 (5 bases). The CDR3 is 13 amino acids. In germline, CDR1 is SGHTA, CDR2 FQGNSA. Trimming took 2 bases from V and 3 from J, leaving 8 bases between them. CDR3 in DNA: TGTGCCAGCAGCTTACCGCAGGGCTACGAGCAGTACTTC. Translating gives CASSLPQGYEQYF.

V is TRBV5-6 and J is TRBJ1-4, with TRBD1 as a possible D gene (5 bases). With 2 bases removed from V and 7 bases from J, the gap between germline ends came to 12 bases. The CDR3 is 14 amino acids. Germline V gene data show CDR1 as SGHDT and CDR2 as YYEEEE. The CDR3 here is CASSFGGAGEKLFF. The CDR3 bases are TGTGCCAGCAGCTTTGGAGGGGCAGGTGAAAAACTGTTTTTT.

The V and J genes are TRBV5-6 and TRBJ2-7; D is possibly TRBD2 (6 bases). Trimming took off 0 bases at V and 3 bases at J, with 7 bases between the two ends. Germline V lookup: CDR1 SGHDT, CDR2 YYEEEE. This CDR3 has 13 amino acids. In DNA form, the CDR3 reads TGTGCCAGCAGCTTGGCGACTAGCTACGAGCAGTACTTC. Encoded protein: CASSLATSYEQYF.

The chain carries TRBV5-6 and TRBJ2-5; D is unclear. The germline V gene encodes CDR1 SGHDT and CDR2 YYEEEE. This CDR3 has 13 residues. V lost 7 bases, J lost 4 bases, and 14 bases lay in between. In DNA form, the CDR3 reads TGTGCCAGCGGCACGCCATCGGGAGAGACCCAGTACTTC. Its translation is CASGTPSGETQYF.

This chain joins TRBV18 and TRBJ1-5, with D unresolved. This CDR3 is built from 15 residues. Trimming removed 8 bases from V and 3 bases from J, with 17 bases in between. Germline V lookup: CDR1 KGHSH, CDR2 LQKENI. The CDR3 is CASAAGSSNNQPQHF. The CDR3 coding sequence is TGTGCCAGCGCAGCCGGGTCAAGCAACAATCAGCCCCAGCATTTT.

J is TRBJ1-4 and V is TRBV11-2, with D maybe TRBD1 (6 bases). The V end was cut by 5 bases, the J end by 2 bases, with 18 bases between. CDR3 size: 17 residues. CDR1 and CDR2 from the germline V gene are SGHAT and FQNNGV. CDR3 nucleotide sequence: TGTGCCAGCAGCGAGGGGGGGATCTTTGGGACTAATGAAAAACTGTTTTTT. Translation gives CASSEGGIFGTNEKLFF.

The chain combines TRBV7-2 with TRBJ1-5; D ambiguous. Trimming took 3 bases from V and 1 from J, leaving 10 bases between them. The CDR3 is 15 amino acids. CDR1 and CDR2 (germline): SGHTA, FQGNSA. CDR3 region: CASSLPGDSNQPQHF. The CDR3 DNA reads TGTGCCAGCAGCTTGCCTGGAGACAGCAATCAGCCCCAGCATTTT.

The chain couples TRBV30 to TRBJ2-1; D perhaps matches TRBD2 (5 bases). The CDR3 extends over 13 amino acids. With 0 bases removed from V and 7 bases from J, the gap between germline ends came to 10 bases. Per germline, CDR1 GTSNPN and CDR2 SVGIG (reference sequence). As DNA, the CDR3 is TGTGCCTGGAGTGTACTTGGGAGAAATGAGCAGTTCTTC. This encodes CAWSVLGRNEQFF.

V usage is TRBV30 and J usage is TRBJ2-2; 8 bases match TRBD2. The CDR3 has 12 amino acids. In germline, CDR1 is GTSNPN, CDR2 SVGIG (reference sequence). With 5 bases clipped from V and 7 bases from J, the junction kept 3 bases outside the gene matches. The CDR3 loop is CAWFSGGGELFF. The CDR3, as DNA: TGTGCCTGGTTCAGCGGGGGCGGGGAGCTGTTTTTT.

CDR3 region: CASSVETGADTHEQYF. The CDR3 DNA is TGTGCCAGCAGCGTCGAAACAGGCGCGGATACCCACGAGCAGTACTTC. The chain has TRBV9 and TRBJ2-7, with D perhaps TRBD1 (5 bases). Trimming took 2 bases from V and 5 from J, leaving 20 bases between them. Germline CDR1 reads SGDLS; CDR2 reads YYNGEE. This CDR3 is 16 amino acids long.

This clone was observed a handful of times. The chain links TRBV6-5 to TRBJ1-5; no firm D call. The CDR3 loop spans 13 amino acids. Germline V gene sequence: CDR1 MNHEY, CDR2 SVGAGI. The ends were cut back, 6 bases at V and 6 bases at J, with 12 bases in the middle. The DNA for the CDR3 is TGTGCCAGCAGGGAGGGAACGGGTCAGCCCCAGCATTTT. It codes for CASREGTGQPQHF.

The chain employs TRBV9 and TRBJ2-1, with 9 bases lining up with TRBD2. CDR3 length: 21 residues. With V trimmed by 3 bases and J by 0 bases, 19 bases remained unmatched. CDR1 SGDLS and CDR2 YYNGEE come from the germline V gene. The CDR3 bases are TGTGCCAGCAGCGCCACCACGACGATGGCCCATAGCGGGAGCTCCTACAATGAGCAGTTCTTC. Amino acids: CASSATTTMAHSGSSYNEQFF.

The rearrangement uses TRBV5-1 and TRBJ2-7; TRBD1 agrees at 11 bases. V trimming: 0 bases; J trimming: 4 bases; junction bases outside the gene matches: 9. Germline loops: CDR1 SGHRS, CDR2 YFSETQ. The CDR3 totals 17 residues. The CDR3 DNA reads TGCGCCAGCAGCTTGGGGGTGAGGACAGGGGGCCAATACGAGCAGTACTTC. This codes for CASSLGVRTGGQYEQYF.